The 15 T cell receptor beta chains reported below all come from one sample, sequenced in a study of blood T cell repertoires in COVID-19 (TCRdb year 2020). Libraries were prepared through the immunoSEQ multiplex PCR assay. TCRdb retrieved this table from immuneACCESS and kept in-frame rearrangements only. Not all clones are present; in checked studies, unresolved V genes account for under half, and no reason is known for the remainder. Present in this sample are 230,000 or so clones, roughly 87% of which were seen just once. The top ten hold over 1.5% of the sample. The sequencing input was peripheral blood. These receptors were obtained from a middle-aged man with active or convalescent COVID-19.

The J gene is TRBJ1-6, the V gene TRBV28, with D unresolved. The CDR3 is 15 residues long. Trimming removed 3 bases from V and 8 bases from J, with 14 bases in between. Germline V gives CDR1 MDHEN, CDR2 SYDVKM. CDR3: CASSLLTGGDSPLHF. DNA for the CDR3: TGTGCCAGCAGTTTGTTGACCGGCGGGGATTCACCCCTCCACTTT.

The CDR3 here is CASSSIGSSGANVLTF. The CDR3 coding sequence is TGTGCCAGCAGTTCGATAGGGAGCTCTGGGGCCAACGTCCTGACTTTC. This chain links TRBV28 with TRBJ2-6; a possible D gene is TRBD2 (5 bases). Germline V CDR1 and CDR2: MDHEN, SYDVKM. With 4 bases removed from V and 0 bases from J, the gap between germline ends came to 10 bases. This CDR3 has 16 residues.

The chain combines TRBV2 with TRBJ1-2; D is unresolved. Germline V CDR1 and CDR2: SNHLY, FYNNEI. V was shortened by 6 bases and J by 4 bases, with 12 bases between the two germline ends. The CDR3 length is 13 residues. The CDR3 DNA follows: TGTGCCAGCAGGGCCGAGGGCAGCTATGGCTACACCTTC. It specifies CASRAEGSYGYTF.

The CDR3 DNA sequence: TGTGCCAGCTCACGGGAGACAGGACGCTCTGGAAACACCATATATTTT. Protein: CASSRETGRSGNTIYF. The chain has TRBV18 and TRBJ1-3; D may be TRBD1 (6 bases). The CDR3 length is 16 residues. Trimming shortened V by 4 bases and J by 0 bases, and 13 bases separated the two germline ends. CDR1 and CDR2 from the germline V gene are KGHSH and LQKENI.

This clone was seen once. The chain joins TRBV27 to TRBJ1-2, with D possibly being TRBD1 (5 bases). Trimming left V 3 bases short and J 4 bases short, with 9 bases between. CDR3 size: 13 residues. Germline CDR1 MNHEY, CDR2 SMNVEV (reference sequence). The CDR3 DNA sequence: TGTGCCAGCAGTTTTGGGGGGGTCTATGGCTACACCTTC. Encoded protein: CASSFGGVYGYTF.

The CDR3 region has the DNA TGCAGCGCCAAGCCTAGCGGGTTGAACACTGAAGCTTTCTTT. It encodes CSAKPSGLNTEAFF. This rearrangement joins TRBV29-1 to TRBJ1-1; D unresolved. The V end was cut by 7 bases, the J end by 0 bases, with 15 bases between. This CDR3 contains 14 residues. CDR1 is SQVTM and CDR2 is ANQGSEA in the germline V gene.

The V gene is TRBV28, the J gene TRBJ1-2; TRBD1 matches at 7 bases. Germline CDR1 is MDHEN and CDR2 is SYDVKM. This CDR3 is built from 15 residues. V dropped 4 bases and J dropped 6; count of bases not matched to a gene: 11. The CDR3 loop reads CASSSTGTDYNGYTF. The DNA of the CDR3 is TGTGCCAGCAGTTCCACCGGGACAGATTATAATGGCTACACCTTC.

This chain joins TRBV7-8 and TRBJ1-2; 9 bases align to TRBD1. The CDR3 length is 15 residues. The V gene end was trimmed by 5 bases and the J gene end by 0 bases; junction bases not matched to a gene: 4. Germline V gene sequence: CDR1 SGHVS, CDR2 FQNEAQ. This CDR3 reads CASSEQGAPNYGYTF. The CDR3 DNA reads TGTGCCAGCAGCGAACAGGGGGCCCCTAACTATGGCTACACCTTC.

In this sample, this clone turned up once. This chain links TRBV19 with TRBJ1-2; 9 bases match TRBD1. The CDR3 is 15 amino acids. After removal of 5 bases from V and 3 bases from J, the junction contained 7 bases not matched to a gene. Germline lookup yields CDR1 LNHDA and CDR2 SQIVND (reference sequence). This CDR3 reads CASSSPDRGDYGYTF. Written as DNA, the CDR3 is TGTGCCAGTAGTTCCCCGGACAGGGGTGACTATGGCTACACCTTC.

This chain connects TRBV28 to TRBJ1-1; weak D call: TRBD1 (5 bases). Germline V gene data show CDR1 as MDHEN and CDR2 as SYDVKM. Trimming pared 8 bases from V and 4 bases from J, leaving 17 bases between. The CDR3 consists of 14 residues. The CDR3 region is CASSNAGSLTEAFF. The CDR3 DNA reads TGTGCCAGCTCGAACGCAGGGTCGCTCACTGAAGCTTTCTTT.

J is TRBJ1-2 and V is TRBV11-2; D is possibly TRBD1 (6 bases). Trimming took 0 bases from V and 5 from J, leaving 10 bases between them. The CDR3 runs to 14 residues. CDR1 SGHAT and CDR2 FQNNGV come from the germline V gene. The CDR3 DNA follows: TGTGCCAGCAGCTTAGATGAGGGGGGGTATGGCTACACCTTC. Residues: CASSLDEGGYGYTF.

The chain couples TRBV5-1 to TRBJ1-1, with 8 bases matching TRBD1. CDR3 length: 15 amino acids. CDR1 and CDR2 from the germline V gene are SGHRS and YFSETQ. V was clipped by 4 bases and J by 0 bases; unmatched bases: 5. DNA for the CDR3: TGCGCCAGCAGCCCTCGGACAGGGCTGAACACTGAAGCTTTCTTT. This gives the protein CASSPRTGLNTEAFF.

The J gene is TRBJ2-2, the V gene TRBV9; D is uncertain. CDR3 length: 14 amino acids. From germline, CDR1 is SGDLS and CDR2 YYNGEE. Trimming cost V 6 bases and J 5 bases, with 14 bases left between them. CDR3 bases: TGTGCCAGCAACCCGGTCGGGTCGACCGGGGAGCTGTTTTTT. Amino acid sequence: CASNPVGSTGELFF. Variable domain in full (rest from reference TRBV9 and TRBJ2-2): DSGVTQTPKHLITATGQRVTLRCSPRSGDLSVYWYQQSLDQGLQFLIQYYNGEERAKGNILERFSAQQFPDLHSELNLSSLELGDSALYFCASNPVGSTGELFFGEGSRLTVL.

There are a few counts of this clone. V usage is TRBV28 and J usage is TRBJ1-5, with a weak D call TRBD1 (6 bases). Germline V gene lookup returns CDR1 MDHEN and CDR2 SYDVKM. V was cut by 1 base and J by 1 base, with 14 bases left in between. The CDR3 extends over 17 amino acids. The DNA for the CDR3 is TGTGCCAGCAGTTTATCTACAGGGATTATGAGCAATCAGCCCCAGCATTTT. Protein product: CASSLSTGIMSNQPQHF.

The CDR3 spells CASRQIDTQYF. The CDR3 DNA reads as TGTGCCAGCAGACAAATAGATACGCAGTATTTT. The chain recombines TRBV6-5 with TRBJ2-3; D not resolved. This CDR3 is built from 11 residues. Germline V CDR1 and CDR2: MNHEY, SVGAGI. Trimming cost V 6 bases and J 5 bases, with 6 bases left between them.